This T cell receptor (beta chain) was sequenced in a study of brain T cells in children with intractable seizures (dated by TCRdb to the early 2020s). As for the study more broadly: Resected brain tissue from some 53 pediatric epilepsy surgery cases was first screened for immune gene transcripts using a NanoString immunology panel. Among the roughly twelve selected surgery cases, eight also had pre-surgery blood sequenced, leaving four with brain tissue only.

As for this clone: The antigen it recognizes is unknown. Base quality data are lacking; no much larger clone is found one base away.

The immunoSEQ assay was used to generate TCR beta chain sequences from genomic DNA. Concerning the study's data processing: Any CDR3 sequence that did not begin with the conserved framework cysteine at position 104 was removed by hand. To get clonality, the normalized Shannon's Diversity Index was subtracted from one, giving values from 0 (maximal diversity) to 1 (oligoclonal). Differences in the frequency of the same CDR3 between samples, such as brain versus blood, were assessed with chi-squared comparison-of-proportions tests. Public clonotypes were identified by searching immuneACCESS, and similarity to known antiviral clonotypes was assessed with the VDJdb browser. The clones in this table, taken by TCRdb from immuneACCESS, are in-frame only. Not every clone is retained; where verified, under half of the shortfall comes from an unresolved V gene, and the cause of the rest is unknown. Clone size and the V and J calls come from that table; the DNA yielded D and trimming. The sample profile shows 340,000 or so clones; over 90% of them were found once. The ten biggest clones cover 4.5% to 7% of the sample.

Trimming leaves V shorter by 4 bases and J shorter by 2 bases, with the junction holding 7 bases beyond the gene matches. The CDR3, cysteine through phenylalanine, is 15 amino acids long. The retained sequence is limited to the CDR3, 45 bases, with the frame set at the first base. CDR1 and CDR2 are drawn from the germline V gene (reference sequence): SGHNT, YYREEE. The investigation overall reported the following: Because pre- and post-surgery blood were sequenced to different depths, clones absent from the pre-surgery sample may reflect undersampling. The patients' HCMV serostatus was not known, and viral specificity was inferred solely from CDR3 sequence similarity.

In light of the paper, this sample's time point label describes: blood from clinic visit 5 months post-surgery; TSC patient then seizure free. The surgery cases that showed the highest brain T cell transcript signatures were chosen for TCR beta chain sequencing of brain tissue, and of blood when it was available. Before surgery, the patients had been given at least one anti-epileptic drug. The TCR-sequenced patients were children whose drug-resistant epilepsy was caused by tuberous sclerosis complex, focal cortical dysplasia, Rasmussen encephalitis or hemimegalencephaly. The Monarch genomic DNA purification kit was used to extract bulk genomic DNA from unsorted brain tissue and whole blood.

The sequence links TRBV5-4 to TRBJ2-3, and 7 bases in between align with TRBD1. The source is a boy younger than two with tuberous sclerosis and intractable seizures. The source material was peripheral blood, sampled 5 to 6 months after surgery. The CDR3 is CASSHDRVPTDTQYF. The DNA sequence is TGTGCCAGCAGCCACGACAGGGTTCCCACAGATACGCAGTATTTT.